The T cell receptor (beta chain) described here comes from a study of blood T cell repertoires in COVID-19. The overall study: COVID-19 samples collected from the United States, Italy and Spain covered acute and convalescent phases.

The CDR3 has 16 amino acids. Germline V gene sequence: CDR1 PRHDT, CDR2 FYEKMQ (reference sequence). V dropped 4 bases and J dropped 5 bases, with 20 bases sitting between them. Data came from immunoSEQ multiplex PCR; TCRdb stores just in-frame clones and leaves some out. The repertoire holds approximately 240,000 clones, around nine tenths seen once, with less than 15% in the top ten. This chain joins TRBV13 and TRBJ2-5; a weak D match, TRBD1 (8 bases). This TCR was recovered from a woman aged 18 to 35 who had recovered from COVID-19. Sequencing was done on a sample of peripheral blood. The CDR3 protein is CASSSQGGGSVETQYF. CDR3 in DNA: TGTGCCAGCAGCTCACAGGGGGGAGGGTCGGTGGAGACCCAGTACTTC.